This TCR beta chain was sequenced during a study of post-analysis software for immune sequencing data. At the level of the study: Relapsing-remitting, secondary progressive and progressive-relapsing forms made up the multiple sclerosis disease courses. Study-wide findings and caveats: Significantly decreased normalized Chao1 diversity was recorded for multiple sclerosis patients relative to controls. In patients, about five TRBV segments were more frequent than in controls, with TRBV5-6, TRBV5-1 and TRBV20-1 among them. By F measure, samples from a shared preparation batch strongly co-clustered.

CDR3 size: 13 residues. Germline V gives CDR1 SGHRS, CDR2 YFSETQ. A remark on this clonotype: Its antigen is unknown.

Built from TCR beta cDNA, the libraries had unique molecular identifiers in them. Researchers reported 400,000 to 550,000 cDNA molecules coming from approximately 0.95 to 9.8 million T cells. One entry per CDR3 protein results from TCRdb running MiXCR on the PCR reads. The profile shows about 400,000 distinct CDR3 sequences, less than 40% of them singletons. This rearrangement joins TRBV5-1 to TRBJ2-1, with TRBD1 matching over 7 bases. The J call could be wrong; TRBJ2-7 is a better fit for the DNA end. Sequences were obtained from blood. The clonotype originates from a girl between 10 and 17 years old with multiple sclerosis. DNA for the CDR3: TGCGCCAGCAGCACCTCGCCAGGGGGCGAGCAGTACTTC. It codes for CASSTSPGGEQYF.